A single sample is the source of the 24 T cell receptor beta chains below, sequenced in a study of blood T cell repertoires in COVID-19. Clones were read by immunoSEQ multiplex PCR, and TCRdb kept only the in-frame ones, dropping some. The sample shows about 390,000 clones, about 83% of them seen only once. Sequencing used PBMCs or T cells enriched from blood (not recorded which). These receptors were collected from a woman aged 45-65 years who had recovered from COVID-19.

This chain links TRBV28 with TRBJ1-4; no reliable D call. The CDR3 sequence is 15 residues long. Per the germline V gene, CDR1 is MDHEN and CDR2 is SYDVKM. The ends were cut back, 5 bases at V and 5 bases at J, with 15 bases in the middle. The CDR3 is CASSPPEDGNEKLFF. The CDR3 nucleotides are TGTGCCAGCAGTCCACCGGAGGACGGGAATGAAAAACTGTTTTTT.

This clone was seen a single time. The J gene is TRBJ2-3, the V gene TRBV6-4, with TRBD2 matching over 9 bases. J gave up 2 bases and V 6 bases, and 3 bases lay outside the gene matches. The CDR3 extends over 14 amino acids. In germline, CDR1 is MRHNA, CDR2 SNTAGT. The CDR3 loop is CASRGGGDTDTQYF. The CDR3 DNA reads as TGTGCCAGCAGAGGCGGGGGGGACACAGATACGCAGTATTTT.

The rearrangement uses TRBV7-2 and TRBJ1-4; D gene ambiguous. Germline CDR1 reads SGHTA; CDR2 reads FQGNSA. The V end was cut by 5 bases, the J end by 8 bases, with 18 bases between. The CDR3 has 15 residues. CDR3 amino acids: CASSTSRGDSEKLFF. CDR3 nucleotide sequence: TGTGCCAGCAGCACATCCCGCGGGGATTCCGAAAAACTGTTTTTT.

The V call is TRBV28, the J call TRBJ1-4; no clear D gene. This CDR3 contains 15 residues. V lost 3 bases, J lost 2 bases, and 10 bases lay in between. Germline values: CDR1 MDHEN, CDR2 SYDVKM. The CDR3 region is CASSLRVETNEKLFF. The CDR3 bases are TGTGCCAGCAGTTTGCGGGTGGAGACTAATGAAAAACTGTTTTTT.

CDR3 protein: CASSPGVGQADEKLFF. The CDR3 DNA is TGTGCCAGCAGCCCAGGGGTAGGGCAGGCAGATGAAAAACTGTTTTTT. The chain uses TRBV7-6 and TRBJ1-4; TRBD1 is a possible D gene (6 bases). The CDR3 runs to 16 residues. Germline V gene data show CDR1 as SGHVS and CDR2 as FNYEAQ. V was pared by 5 bases and J by 6 bases, with 19 bases between.

The rearrangement uses TRBV7-9 and TRBJ2-1; D is unresolved. The CDR3 runs to 11 residues. Trimming removed 5 bases from V and 5 bases from J, with 4 bases in between. The germline CDR1 and CDR2 sequences are SEHNR and FQNEAQ (reference sequence). CDR3 nucleotide sequence: TGTGCCAGCAGCATTAACAATGAGCAGTTCTTC. Its translation is CASSINNEQFF. Full variable domain (missing parts from reference TRBV7-9 and TRBJ2-1): DTGVSQNPRHKITKRGQNVTFRCDPISEHNRLYWYRQTLGQGPEFLTYFQNEAQLEKSRLLSDRFSAERPKGSFSTLEIQRTEQGDSAMYLCASSINNEQFFGPGTRLTVL.

The J gene is TRBJ1-5, the V gene TRBV21-1; no check of the table's D call, TRBD1, against the DNA was made. TRBV21-1 corresponds to a pseudogene. The CDR3 covers 18 residues. This CDR3 is CASSKGRWGRVYEQPQHF. In DNA form, the CDR3 reads TGTGCCAGCAGCAAAGGCCGGTGGGGCAGGGTGTATGAACAGCCCCAGCATTTT.

The chain joins TRBV5-6 to TRBJ1-4; no reliable D call. Trimming removed 6 bases at V and 3 bases at J, with 12 bases between. CDR1 and CDR2 from the germline V gene are SGHDT and YYEEEE. The CDR3 is 14 amino acids. CDR3: CASTRRISNEKLFF. In DNA form, the CDR3 reads TGTGCCAGCACCCGGCGGATCTCTAATGAAAAACTGTTTTTT. Full variable domain (outside the CDR3, taken from reference TRBV5-6 and TRBJ1-4): DAGVTQSPTHLIKTRGQQVTLRCSPKSGHDTVSWYQQALGQGPQFIFQYYEEEERQRGNFPDRFSGHQFPNYSSELNVNALLLGDSALYLCASTRRISNEKLFFGSGTQLSVL.

The chain links TRBV28 to TRBJ1-6, with TRBD1 matching over 10 bases. Germline CDR1 MDHEN, CDR2 SYDVKM. The CDR3 length is 16 residues. The V and J ends lost 6 bases and 6 bases, in that order; junction bases with no gene match: 8. CDR3 DNA: TGTGCCAGCAGCCCGGGACAGGGGTCTGGTAATTCACCCCTCCACTTT. Its protein is CASSPGQGSGNSPLHF.

Regarding this clone: Other nucleotide sequences from this sample produce the same CDR3. V is TRBV18 and J is TRBJ2-1; D gene unclear. V was trimmed by 3 bases and J by 4 bases, leaving 4 bases between them. CDR3 length equals 12 residues. Germline CDR1 is KGHSH and CDR2 is LQKENI. The CDR3 nucleotides read TGTGCCAGCTCACCGGAGTACAATGAGCAGTTCTTC. Its protein is CASSPEYNEQFF.

The CDR3 spells CATQGLAGSGELFF. The DNA of the CDR3 is TGTGCCACCCAGGGACTAGCGGGGTCCGGGGAGCTGTTTTTT. This chain uses TRBV24-1 with TRBJ2-2, with 13 bases that match TRBD2. The germline gives CDR1 KGHDR, CDR2 SFDVKD. Unmatched junction bases numbered 3, after V lost 9 bases and J lost 6 bases. The CDR3 covers 14 residues.

The V call is TRBV28, the J call TRBJ2-3, with 8 positions matching TRBD1. Trimming cost V 5 bases and J 5 bases; bases outside gene matches: 6. The CDR3 totals 14 residues. The germline CDR1 and CDR2 sequences are MDHEN and SYDVKM. CDR3 in DNA: TGTGCCAGCAGTGGACAGGGCCAGGGAGATACGCAGTATTTT. Translation: CASSGQGQGDTQYF.

V gene TRBV19 combines with J gene TRBJ1-2, with 7 bases that match TRBD1. Germline trimming cut 4 bases from V and 4 bases from J; bases unmatched to any gene: 6. Germline assignment: CDR1 LNHDA and CDR2 SQIVND (reference sequence). CDR3 size: 14 residues. CDR3 DNA: TGTGCCAGTAGTACCGCGGGACAGCTCTATGGCTACACCTTC. Translation gives CASSTAGQLYGYTF.

The chain combines TRBV27 with TRBJ1-5, with TRBD1 as a possible D gene (5 bases). Per the germline V gene, CDR1 is MNHEY and CDR2 is SMNVEV (reference sequence). This CDR3 has 16 amino acids. Trimming pared 1 base from V and 3 bases from J, leaving 13 bases between. The CDR3 nucleotides are TGTGCCAGCAGTTTATATGGCAGGGTGAACAATCAGCCCCAGCATTTT. Amino acid sequence: CASSLYGRVNNQPQHF.

This clone was seen only once. V is TRBV6-4 and J is TRBJ2-2; 8 nucleotides agree with TRBD1. The ends lost 8 bases at V and 4 bases at J; junction bases unmatched: 9. This CDR3 spans 15 amino acids. Germline V CDR1 and CDR2: MRHNA, SNTAGT. The CDR3 sequence is CASLIRDRFTGELFF. As DNA, the CDR3 is TGTGCCAGCTTAATCCGGGACAGGTTCACCGGGGAGCTGTTTTTT.

J is TRBJ1-4 and V is TRBV28; D ambiguous. The CDR3 extends over 12 amino acids. Between the trimmed V and J ends, which lost 2 bases and 6 bases, there was a span of 4 bases. Looked up from germline, CDR1 is MDHEN and CDR2 is SYDVKM. Written as DNA, the CDR3 is TGTGCCAGCAGTTTAGGCCATGAAAAACTGTTTTTT. Its protein product is CASSLGHEKLFF.

A single count supports this clone. The chain combines TRBV6-2 or TRBV6-3 with TRBJ2-6, with D perhaps matching TRBD1 (5 bases). This CDR3 has 18 residues. CDR1 is MNHEY and CDR2 is SVGEGT in the germline V gene. The V end was cut by 0 bases, the J end by 0 bases, with 12 bases between. CDR3 amino acids: CASSYSGYRLSGANVLTF. In DNA, the CDR3 is TGTGCCAGCAGTTACTCCGGTTACAGGCTCTCTGGGGCCAACGTCCTGACTTTC.

The chain joins TRBV27 to TRBJ2-1; weak D call: TRBD1 (5 bases). Trimming removed 4 bases at V and 10 bases at J, with 17 bases between. The CDR3 runs to 14 residues. Germline V gene lookup returns CDR1 MNHEY and CDR2 SMNVEV (reference sequence). The CDR3 spells CASSSSQGWGEQFF. The CDR3 bases are TGTGCCAGCAGTTCCTCTCAGGGCTGGGGCGAGCAGTTCTTC.

This clone was recorded only once. The chain has TRBV6-1 and TRBJ1-1; a possible D gene is TRBD1 (5 bases). The CDR3 consists of 14 residues. V was shortened by 2 bases and J by 0 bases, with 7 bases between the two germline ends. Germline V lookup: CDR1 MNHNS, CDR2 SASEGT. The CDR3, as DNA: TGTGCCAGCAGTGAACAGGGTTTGAACACTGAAGCTTTCTTT. Translated: CASSEQGLNTEAFF.

This clone was detected once. The rearrangement joins TRBV18 to TRBJ2-1; TRBD1 might be the D (6 bases). The CDR3 has 14 amino acids. V was pared by 4 bases and J by 5 bases, with 12 bases between. Germline V gene sequence: CDR1 KGHSH, CDR2 LQKENI. The CDR3 DNA reads as TGTGCCAGCTCACAGTCGAGACAGGACAATGAGCAGTTCTTC. Translation gives CASSQSRQDNEQFF.

A word on this clone: Relative to the germline gene, one junction end is altered; a read error may explain this. This chain joins TRBV19 and TRBJ1-6; no firm D call. Germline V gives CDR1 LNHDA, CDR2 SQIVND (reference sequence). The CDR3 spans 14 residues. Here the CDR3 reads CASSIKSYNSPLHF. CDR3 sequence (DNA): TGTGCCAGTAGTATCAAATCCTACAATTCACCCCTCCACTTT. Combining the CDR3 with reference TRBV19 and TRBJ1-6 gives the whole variable domain DGGITQSPKYLFRKEGQNVTLSCEQNLNHDAMYWYRQDPGQGLRLIYYSQIVNDFQKGDIAEGYSVSREKKESFPLTVTSAQKNPTAFYLCASSIKSYNSPLHFGNGTRLTVT.

V gene TRBV5-1 combines with J gene TRBJ2-5, with D possibly matching TRBD1 (5 bases). The CDR3 has 16 amino acids. Trimming took 5 bases from V and 3 from J, leaving 20 bases between them. In germline, CDR1 is SGHRS, CDR2 YFSETQ. The CDR3: CASRRIDSWTEETQYF. For the CDR3, the DNA is TGCGCCAGCAGAAGAATTGACAGTTGGACCGAAGAGACCCAGTACTTC.

The chain uses TRBV7-9 and TRBJ1-1; 7 nucleotides line up with TRBD1. CDR1 is SEHNR, CDR2 FQNEAQ, per germline (reference sequence). The CDR3 contains 17 residues. Unmatched junction bases numbered 15, after V lost 3 bases and J lost 5 bases. CDR3 bases: TGTGCCAGCAGCTTGGGTGGAGGGGGCTACGATGAAACTGAAGCTTTCTTT. Its protein is CASSLGGGGYDETEAFF.

The chain combines TRBV5-8 with TRBJ1-2, with 7 positions matching TRBD1. CDR3 length: 13 amino acids. With 3 bases clipped from V and 8 bases from J, the junction kept 7 bases outside the gene matches. Per the germline V gene, CDR1 is SGHTS and CDR2 is YDEGEE. In DNA form, the CDR3 reads TGTGCCAGCAGCTCAAACAGGGGCCTCGGCTACACCTTC. It encodes CASSSNRGLGYTF.